A single sample is the source of the 6 T cell receptor beta chains below, sequenced in a study of blood T cell repertoires in COVID-19. Some clones are missing from TCRdb's copy, which holds only in-frame ones; the method was immunoSEQ multiplex PCR. The data show around 180,000 clones, about nine tenths seen once. Sequencing used peripheral blood. The receptors come from a woman in her twenties or thirties with acute or convalescent COVID-19.

The rearrangement joins TRBV5-1 to TRBJ2-7; TRBD1 matches at 9 bases. Germline assignment: CDR1 SGHRS and CDR2 YFSETQ. The CDR3 covers 15 residues. V dropped 2 bases and J dropped 6; count of bases not matched to a gene: 9. The DNA for the CDR3 is TGCGCCAGCAGCTTTTCCGGGACAGGGAGTTCCGAGCAGTACTTC. This sequence encodes CASSFSGTGSSEQYF.

J is TRBJ2-3 and V is TRBV14; D not certain. V lost 1 base and J 11 bases, leaving 16 bases between the germline ends. There are 14 residues in the CDR3. In germline, CDR1 is SGHDN, CDR2 FVKESK. CDR3 region: CASSQGGSLGGQYF. The CDR3 DNA reads TGTGCCAGCAGCCAAGGAGGATCCCTCGGTGGGCAGTATTTT. Using reference TRBV14 and TRBJ2-3 for the parts outside the CDR3, the full variable domain is EAGVTQFPSHSVIEKGQTVTLRCDPISGHDNLYWYRRVMGKEIKFLLHFVKESKQDESGMPNNRFLAERTGGTYSTLKVQPAELEDSGVYFCASSQGGSLGGQYFGPGTRLTVL.

V is TRBV5-1 and J is TRBJ2-1; TRBD2 might be the D (6 bases). The germline gives CDR1 SGHRS, CDR2 YFSETQ. Trimming stripped 1 base from V and 5 bases from J, with 19 bases between. CDR3 size: 17 residues. CDR3 coding DNA: TGCGCCAGCAGCTTGACGCTAGGTTCGGGACTCCACAATGAGCAGTTCTTC. This translates into CASSLTLGSGLHNEQFF.

V usage is TRBV29-1 and J usage is TRBJ1-1, with 7 positions matching TRBD1. V lost 2 bases, J lost 9 bases, and 6 bases stayed unmatched. The CDR3 sequence is 12 residues long. CDR1 is SQVTM, CDR2 ANQGSEA, per germline. CDR3 sequence (DNA): TGCAGCGTTGAACGGGACAGTTCGAAAGCTTTCTTT. Protein: CSVERDSSKAFF. The whole variable domain, remainder taken from reference TRBV29-1 and TRBJ1-1, is SAVISQKPSRDICQRGTSLTIQCQVDSQVTMMFWYRQQPGQSLTLIATANQGSEATYESGFVIDKFPISRPNLTFSTLTVSNMSPEDSSIYLCSVERDSSKAFFGQGTRLTVV.

V usage is TRBV18 and J usage is TRBJ1-3; D call uncertain. Per germline, CDR1 KGHSH and CDR2 LQKENI. V gave up 3 bases and J gave up 0 bases, with 9 bases separating them. This CDR3 is 15 amino acids long. CDR3 sequence: CASSPSPGSGNTIYF. In DNA form, the CDR3 reads TGTGCCAGCTCACCGAGCCCGGGCTCTGGAAACACCATATATTTT.

The chain recombines TRBV5-4 with TRBJ2-7; perhaps TRBD1 as D (6 bases). Germline V gene lookup returns CDR1 SGHNT and CDR2 YYREEE (reference sequence). The CDR3 extends over 14 amino acids. V was shortened by 4 bases and J by 0 bases, with 11 bases between the two germline ends. CDR3 in amino acids: CASSTSGVSYEQYF. The CDR3 nucleotides read TGTGCCAGCAGCACCTCAGGGGTCTCCTACGAGCAGTACTTC.